This section outlines one TCR beta chain sequence together with its context. As yet, its antigen is unknown. TCRdb re-called the PCR reads with MiXCR, one entry per CDR3 protein. This table holds around 100,000 distinct CDR3 sequences, under 40% found once. The source of the sample is a study of molecular identifiers for immune sequencing clone quantification. Study results and limitations: For effector cells, clones above 20 RNA copies held over 99% of molecules; for naive cells, under 1%.

The receptor was derived from a human donor in good health. Some libraries in this study had Jurkat cell RNA spiked in. Sequenced: naive CD8+ T cells from blood, with Jurkat cell RNA spiked in. Subset given: FACS-sorted CD8+CD4-CCR7+CD45RA+ naive T cells.

CDR3 loop: CASSGTPSEAYNEQFF. For the CDR3, the DNA is TGTGCCAGCAGCGGTACCCCTAGCGAAGCCTACAATGAGCAGTTCTTC. V is TRBV9 and J is TRBJ2-1, with D perhaps matching TRBD2 (6 bases). V was shortened by 3 bases and J by 2 bases, with 15 bases between the two germline ends. CDR3 length: 16 amino acids. CDR1 and CDR2 (germline): SGDLS, YYNGEE.